This record looks at one T cell receptor (beta chain) sequence and its context. Unmatched junction bases numbered 5, after V lost 4 bases and J lost 12 bases. Per germline, CDR1 SQVTM and CDR2 ANQGSEA. CDR3 length: 11 amino acids. Every sample had a minimum of 6 million PBMCs isolated. These data come from a study of blood T cells in healthy people across ages. The authors ran a second PCR of roughly 6 to 12 cycles using a sample-barcoded 5' primer and a J-beta primer mix. MiXCR, applied by TCRdb to the 5' RACE reads, yields one record per CDR3 protein. The data contain 850,000 to 1,000,000 distinct CDR3 sequences, around 49% of them seen just once; the ten biggest clones take up around an eighth.

Sequencing was performed on blood. The clonotype originates from a man aged 25-45 years in good health. The chain employs TRBV29-1 and TRBJ2-5, with 10 bases aligning to TRBD1. CDR3 in amino acids: CSVGDRGKEYF. For the CDR3, the DNA is TGCAGCGTTGGGGACAGGGGTAAGGAGTACTTC.